This TCR beta chain emerged from a study of cytomegalovirus exposure and HLA in healthy donors. General observations from the study: In vitro checks showed that a few CMV-associated chains really do target CMV antigens. The study found most TCR sequences rare, yet found some public TCRs in many donors. With DRB1 most and HLA-C fewest, TCR association rates differed between HLA loci in a later analysis. In a later analysis, most CMV-associated TCR beta chains appeared HLA-restricted.

The PCR ran on 60 Vbeta and 13 Jbeta primers. Clones were sequenced by immunoSEQ multiplex PCR, and TCRdb holds only the in-frame ones, with some missing. Among about 160,000 clones listed, 75% to 90% were seen once. The CDR3 is made up of 14 amino acids. The germline CDR1 and CDR2 sequences are SGDLS and YYNGEE. The J segment lost 6 bases and the V segment lost 1 base, leaving 3 bases of the junction unmatched. This clone came up once. The antigen remains unidentified. Sequencing was done on a sample of PBMCs. The TCR was taken from a girl aged 2-10 years in good health and CMV-seropositive. The rearrangement uses TRBV9 and TRBJ2-2, with TRBD2 matching 7 bases. The CDR3 nucleotides are TGTGCCAGCAGCGTAAGCGGGAAGGCCGGGGAGCTGTTTTTT. Translation: CASSVSGKAGELFF.